A selection of T cell receptor beta chains follows, all from one sample in a study of blood T cells in healthy people across ages. TCRdb ran MiXCR on the 5' RACE reads and lists one entry per CDR3 protein. The table lists about 1.4 million distinct CDR3 sequences, roughly 64% of them singletons. Sequenced: blood. The receptor set was obtained from a man aged 18 to 35 in good health. Both conserved end residues are part of each CDR3. The D gene is left open where the match is weak. Some rows have no size entry. The others give once, few or many, or a class for an expanded clone.

CATSKEGNTEAFF	TGTGCCACCAGCAAAGAGGGGAACACTGAAGCTTTCTTT	.	.	13	TRBJ1-1	TRBV15
CASILDRGAEAFF	TGTGCCAGCATCCTCGACAGGGGCGCTGAAGCTTTCTTT	.	TRBD1	13	TRBJ1-1	TRBV12-3/TRBV12-4
CASSQAASSYNEQFF	TGCGCCAGCAGCCAAGCAGCAAGCTCCTACAATGAGCAGTTCTTC	.	.	15	TRBJ2-1	TRBV4-1
CSARDLGDPSTDTQYF	TGCAGTGCTAGAGATTTAGGGGACCCTTCCACAGATACGCAGTATTTT	.	.	16	TRBJ2-3	TRBV20-1
CASSRALVAANTEAFF	TGTGCCAGCAGCCGGGCCCTCGTGGCAGCGAACACTGAAGCTTTCTTT	.	.	16	TRBJ1-1	TRBV3-1
CASRTPGGSYEQYF	TGTGCCAGCAGGACGCCCGGAGGATCCTACGAGCAGTACTTC	.	.	14	TRBJ2-7	TRBV6-1
CSVGLNYGYTF	TGCAGCGTTGGTCTTAACTATGGCTACACCTTC	few	.	11	TRBJ1-2	TRBV29-1
CASSAPGRKDNQPQHF	TGCGCCAGCAGCGCCCCAGGGAGGAAGGACAATCAGCCCCAGCATTTT	.	.	16	TRBJ1-5	TRBV4-1
CASSAQFRSYNEQFF	TGTGCCAGCAGTGCCCAGTTCCGCTCCTACAATGAGCAGTTCTTC	.	.	15	TRBJ2-1	TRBV25-1
CASRFYPPTGESDTQYF	TGTGCCAGCAGGTTTTATCCCCCTACGGGAGAGTCAGATACGCAGTATTTT	.	.	17	TRBJ2-3	TRBV28
CASSRRAGAIQYF	TGTGCCAGCAGCAGGAGGGCCGGGGCCATTCAGTACTTC	.	.	13	TRBJ2-4	TRBV9
CASSLLGQSNQPQHF	TGTGCCAGCAGCCTCCTCGGCCAGAGCAATCAGCCCCAGCATTTT	.	.	15	TRBJ1-5	TRBV7-2
CASSRGFGNQPQHF	TGCGCCAGCAGCCGGGGGTTCGGCAATCAGCCCCAGCATTTT	.	.	14	TRBJ1-5	TRBV4-3
CATSRDPIETQYF	TGTGCCACCAGCAGAGATCCCATAGAGACCCAGTACTTC	.	.	13	TRBJ2-5	TRBV15
CSARDTGGQYEQYF	TGCAGTGCTAGAGATACCGGGGGGCAATACGAGCAGTACTTC	.	.	14	TRBJ2-7	TRBV20-1
CASSVVPRESGELFF	TGTGCCAGCAGCGTAGTCCCGCGGGAGTCCGGGGAGCTGTTTTTT	once	TRBD2	15	TRBJ2-2	TRBV9
CASSFVLGSYNEQFF	TGTGCCAGCAGTTTCGTGCTTGGGAGCTACAATGAGCAGTTCTTC	.	.	15	TRBJ2-1	TRBV27
CASRLRQGASGANVLTF	TGTGCCAGCAGACTCCGACAGGGGGCTTCAGGGGCCAACGTCCTGACTTTC	.	TRBD1	17	TRBJ2-6	TRBV4-2
CASSSGRNSYNEQFF	TGTGCCAGCAGTTCCGGGCGAAACTCCTACAATGAGCAGTTCTTC	few	.	15	TRBJ2-1	TRBV12-3/TRBV12-4
CASRRQDGNTEAFF	TGCGCCAGCAGAAGACAGGACGGGAACACTGAAGCTTTCTTT	few	.	14	TRBJ1-1	TRBV5-1
CASSQNRRSPLHF	TGTGCCAGCAGCCAAAACAGACGCTCACCCCTCCACTTT	.	.	13	TRBJ1-6	TRBV14
CASSRDWTYGYTF	TGTGCCAGCAGCAGGGACTGGACCTATGGTTACACCTTC	.	.	13	TRBJ1-2	TRBV7-2
CASSKDGSYLWGNQPQHF	TGTGCCAGCAGCAAAGATGGCAGCTACCTTTGGGGCAATCAGCCCCAGCATTTT	few	.	18	TRBJ1-5	TRBV21-1
CASSAHRGGETQYF	TGTGCCAGCAGTGCCCACAGGGGGGGAGAGACCCAGTACTTC	once	.	14	TRBJ2-5	TRBV25-1
CSARVMGGLYNEQFF	TGCAGTGCTAGAGTCATGGGGGGGCTATACAATGAGCAGTTCTTC	.	.	15	TRBJ2-1	TRBV20-1
CSVDREPYGYTF	TGCAGCGTTGACAGGGAACCCTATGGCTACACCTTC	few	.	12	TRBJ1-2	TRBV29-1
CASSSPGENYEQYF	TGCGCCAGCAGCTCCCCCGGGGAGAACTACGAGCAGTACTTC	few	.	14	TRBJ2-7	TRBV5-1
CASSASSGRAYEQYF	TGCGCCAGCAGCGCCTCTAGCGGGCGGGCCTACGAGCAGTATTTC	.	TRBD2	15	TRBJ2-7	TRBV5-1
CASSTNSGRVAYEQYF	TGTGCCAGCAGTACGAATAGCGGGAGAGTAGCCTACGAGCAGTACTTC	few	TRBD2	16	TRBJ2-7	TRBV12-3/TRBV12-4
CASSYDQGVTKQYF	TGTGCCAGCAGTTACGATCAGGGGGTAACGAAGCAGTACTTC	few	TRBD1	14	TRBJ2-7	TRBV6-5
CSARAPGEIHYGYTF	TGCAGTGCTAGGGCCCCAGGGGAAATCCACTATGGCTACACCTTC	.	.	15	TRBJ1-2	TRBV20-1
CASRAGQKGELFF	TGTGCCAGCAGGGCCGGACAGAAAGGGGAGCTGTTTTTT	once	.	13	TRBJ2-2	TRBV27
CASSSIRDRASEQYF	TGTGCCAGCAGTTCTATCCGGGACAGGGCGTCCGAGCAGTACTTC	few	TRBD1	15	TRBJ2-7	TRBV6-5
CASSSPPGLGHSANNEQFF	TGTGCCAGCAGCTCACCTCCGGGACTAGGCCACTCGGCGAACAATGAGCAGTTCTTC	.	TRBD2	19	TRBJ2-1	TRBV6-1
CAAWDISYNEQFF	TGTGCCGCCTGGGACATATCCTACAATGAGCAGTTCTTC	.	.	13	TRBJ2-1	TRBV10-3
CSAREADRGRGYTF	TGCAGTGCTAGAGAAGCGGACAGGGGGCGAGGCTACACCTTC	once	TRBD1	14	TRBJ1-2	TRBV20-1
CASSQDRGPWNEQFF	TGTGCCAGCAGCCAAGACAGGGGCCCTTGGAATGAGCAGTTCTTC	few	TRBD1	15	TRBJ2-1	TRBV12-3/TRBV12-4
CSARPGQPEQYF	TGCAGTGCTAGACCGGGACAGCCCGAGCAGTACTTC	few	TRBD1	12	TRBJ2-7	TRBV20-1
CSARWDEQYF	TGCAGTGCTAGATGGGACGAGCAGTACTTC	.	.	10	TRBJ2-7	TRBV20-1
CASRRRIGTDNEKLFF	TGTGCCAGCAGACGTCGCATCGGGACAGATAATGAAAAACTGTTTTTT	.	TRBD1	16	TRBJ1-4	TRBV12-3/TRBV12-4
CSAPKRGPYNEQFF	TGCAGTGCTCCCAAGCGCGGCCCCTACAATGAGCAGTTCTTC	.	.	14	TRBJ2-1	TRBV20-1
CATFDRGVGNEQFF	TGTGCCACCTTCGACAGGGGGGTTGGTAATGAGCAGTTCTTC	.	TRBD1	14	TRBJ2-1	TRBV18
CASSDFGRGYGYTF	TGTGCCAGCAGTGATTTCGGGAGGGGCTATGGCTACACCTTC	.	.	14	TRBJ1-2	TRBV6-1
CASSYGTVNQPQHF	TGTGCCAGCAGTTATGGGACAGTGAATCAGCCCCAGCATTTT	.	TRBD1	14	TRBJ1-5	TRBV6-2/TRBV6-3
CSARKWDGRYGYTF	TGCAGTGCTAGAAAATGGGACGGTCGCTATGGCTACACCTTC	few	.	14	TRBJ1-2	TRBV20-1
CASSGLASGSQETQYF	TGCGCCAGCTCGGGACTAGCTTCTGGGAGTCAAGAGACCCAGTACTTC	few	TRBD2	16	TRBJ2-5	TRBV4-1
CASRPALTSGNEQFF	TGTGCCAGCAGGCCAGCCTTGACTAGCGGCAATGAGCAGTTCTTC	few	TRBD2	15	TRBJ2-1	TRBV12-3/TRBV12-4
CATSRVGGLAENTGELFF	TGTGCCACCAGCAGAGTGGGGGGACTAGCGGAGAACACCGGGGAGCTGTTTTTT	.	TRBD2	18	TRBJ2-2	TRBV15
CSAERDYTQETQYF	TGCAGTGCTGAGCGGGACTATACTCAAGAGACCCAGTACTTC	.	TRBD2	14	TRBJ2-5	TRBV20-1
CASSPAVSKNIQYF	TGTGCCAGCAGCCCCGCGGTTAGCAAAAACATTCAGTACTTC	few	.	14	TRBJ2-4	TRBV28
CATSGHDYNEQFF	TGTGCCACCAGTGGTCATGACTACAATGAGCAGTTCTTC	.	.	13	TRBJ2-1	TRBV15
CSAELVGEQFF	TGCAGTGCGGAACTAGTAGGCGAGCAGTTCTTC	.	.	11	TRBJ2-1	TRBV20-1
CASTVADYGYTF	TGTGCCAGCACCGTGGCCGACTATGGCTACACCTTC	few	.	12	TRBJ1-2	TRBV28
CASGLAPTKSYEQYF	TGTGCTAGTGGTTTGGCGCCCACGAAATCCTACGAGCAGTACTTC	.	.	15	TRBJ2-7	TRBV12-5